These T cell receptor beta chains were read from a single sample in a study of Graves' ophthalmopathy and Graves' hyperthyroidism. Using its own MiXCR run on the multiplex PCR reads, TCRdb lists one record per CDR3 protein. The sample lists roughly 1.1 million distinct CDR3 sequences, about 40% occurring once. Sequencing was carried out using peripheral blood or thyroid tissue (not recorded which). All receptors come from an adult man with Graves' hyperthyroidism. CDR3s include the opening cysteine and the closing phenylalanine or tryptophan. The D gene is left open where the match is weak. Size is omitted from some rows. Given values are once, few, many or a class for expanded clones.

size: many; V: TRBV13; D: TRBD1; J: TRBJ1-2; DNA: TGTGCCAGCAAGGGATTGACAGGGGGCTATGGCTACACCTTC; CDR3: CASKGLTGGYGYTF
size: .; V: TRBV5-1; D: .; J: TRBJ2-5; DNA: TGCGCCAGCAGCTCACAGGGAGAAGTTAAAGAGACCCAGTACTTC; CDR3: CASSSQGEVKETQYF
size: .; V: TRBV24-1; D: .; J: TRBJ1-1; DNA: TGTGCCACCAGTGATTTCGCAACGCTAAACGCCGGGGGCACTGAAGCTTTCTTT; CDR3: CATSDFATLNAGGTEAFF
size: .; V: TRBV7-9; D: .; J: TRBJ2-5; DNA: TGTGCCAGCAGCTTGGGACAGGCGGGGGGTTGGACCCAGTACTTC; CDR3: CASSLGQAGGWTQYF
size: few; V: TRBV6-5; D: .; J: TRBJ1-2; DNA: TGTGCCACGGCCAGGACAAACTATGGCTACACCTTC; CDR3: CATARTNYGYTF
size: many; V: TRBV5-1; D: TRBD1; J: TRBJ1-1; DNA: TGCGCCAGCAGCTTGGCAGGGACAGGGGACACTGAAGCTTTCTTT; CDR3: CASSLAGTGDTEAFF
size: few; V: TRBV25-1; D: .; J: TRBJ1-2; DNA: TGTGCCCCCAGGGAAGGCAACTATGGCTACACCTTC; CDR3: CAPREGNYGYTF
size: many; V: TRBV15; D: .; J: TRBJ2-5; DNA: TGTGCCACTCAGACAGACCACCAAGAGACCCAGTACTTC; CDR3: CATQTDHQETQYF
size: .; V: TRBV9; D: .; J: TRBJ1-1; DNA: TGTGCCAGCACCCACATAGAGACTGAAGCTTTCTTT; CDR3: CASTHIETEAFF
size: .; V: TRBV7-3; D: .; J: TRBJ2-6; DNA: TGTGCCAGCAGCTCGCCGGGACAAATGACTTTC; CDR3: CASSSPGQMTF
size: many; V: TRBV19; D: TRBD1; J: TRBJ1-6; DNA: TGTGCCAGTAAGACAGGGGGCTTGAGCTCCTATAATTCACCCCTCCACTTT; CDR3: CASKTGGLSSYNSPLHF
size: many; V: TRBV10-3; D: TRBD1; J: TRBJ2-2; DNA: TGTGCCATCAGTGGAGGGACAGGGGTCTCCGGGGAGCTGTTTTTT; CDR3: CAISGGTGVSGELFF
size: many; V: TRBV29-1; D: .; J: TRBJ1-2; DNA: TGCAGCGTCAGGGATAACTATGGCTACACCTTC; CDR3: CSVRDNYGYTF
size: .; V: TRBV7-9; D: .; J: TRBJ2-6; DNA: TGCGCCAGCAGCTTGGAAATTTTCTCTGGGGCCAACGTCCTGACTTTC; CDR3: CASSLEIFSGANVLTF
size: .; V: TRBV5-1; D: .; J: TRBJ1-5; DNA: TGTGCCAGCAGCCTAAGAGCACAGCTTATGCCCCAGCATTTT; CDR3: CASSLRAQLMPQHF
size: many; V: TRBV20-1; D: .; J: TRBJ1-5; DNA: TGCAGTGCTAGAAGGGGGGCTAGCAATCAGCCCCAGCATTTT; CDR3: CSARRGASNQPQHF
size: few; V: TRBV5-4; D: .; J: TRBJ2-7; DNA: TGTGCCAGCAGCCATGACTACGCCTCCTACGAGCAGTACTTC; CDR3: CASSHDYASYEQYF
size: .; V: TRBV20-1; D: TRBD1; J: TRBJ2-6; DNA: TGCAGTGCTAGGACAGGGGGCAGACCCTCTGGGGCCAACGTCCTGACTTTC; CDR3: CSARTGGRPSGANVLTF
size: .; V: TRBV10-2; D: TRBD1; J: TRBJ1-1; DNA: TGTGCCAGCCTTAAGACAGGGGCGTCCTTGAACACTGAAGCTTTCTTT; CDR3: CASLKTGASLNTEAFF
size: .; V: TRBV10-3; D: .; J: TRBJ2-7; DNA: TGTGCCATCAGGGCGGGTAGGGGCTACGAGCAGTACTTC; CDR3: CAIRAGRGYEQYF
size: .; V: TRBV25-1; D: TRBD1; J: TRBJ1-1; DNA: TGTGCCAGCAGCCAAGATAGGATGGACAGGGCGAACACTGAAGCTTTCTTT; CDR3: CASSQDRMDRANTEAFF
size: .; V: TRBV7-9; D: .; J: TRBJ2-7; DNA: TGTGCCAGCAGCTTAGGGGGGCGTTACTACGAGCAGTACTTC; CDR3: CASSLGGRYYEQYF
size: .; V: TRBV7-9; D: TRBD2; J: TRBJ2-5; DNA: TGTGCCAGCAGCCACCTAGCGGGGGGCGAAGAGACCCAGTACTTC; CDR3: CASSHLAGGEETQYF
size: few; V: TRBV9; D: TRBD1; J: TRBJ1-2; DNA: TGTGCCAGCAGCTTAGCGGAGACAGGGGGTTTGGGCACCTTC; CDR3: CASSLAETGGLGTF
size: many; V: TRBV7-2; D: .; J: TRBJ2-7; DNA: TGTGCCAGCAGCTTATCTGCTATCGGACAGTCCTACGAGCAGTACTTC; CDR3: CASSLSAIGQSYEQYF
size: many; V: TRBV19; D: .; J: TRBJ1-2; DNA: TGTGCCAGTAGTTCGGATGAAGCTAACTATGGCTACACCTTC; CDR3: CASSSDEANYGYTF
size: many; V: TRBV7-8; D: TRBD2; J: TRBJ2-7; DNA: TGTGCCAGCAGCCTAGGGAGGGCCCGGGGCTACGAGCAGTACTTC; CDR3: CASSLGRARGYEQYF
size: .; V: TRBV7-2; D: TRBD2; J: TRBJ2-5; DNA: TGTGCCAGCAGCCCTAGCGGGGGGGAAGAGACCCAGTACTTC; CDR3: CASSPSGGEETQYF
size: many; V: TRBV10-3; D: TRBD1; J: TRBJ2-5; DNA: TGTGCCATCAGTGAGAGGAGACAGGGGAGCGGGGAGACCCAGTACTTC; CDR3: CAISERRQGSGETQYF
size: .; V: TRBV10-2; D: TRBD2; J: TRBJ2-7; DNA: TGCGCCAGCAGTGCCAGCACTGGCGGGAGTCCCTACGAGCAGTACTTC; CDR3: CASSASTGGSPYEQYF
size: .; V: TRBV9; D: .; J: TRBJ2-5; DNA: TGTGCCGGGACCCTCCAAGAGACCCAGTACTTC; CDR3: CAGTLQETQYF
size: many; V: TRBV6-5; D: TRBD1; J: TRBJ1-6; DNA: TGTGCCAGCAGCCTACTCGCGACAGGGCTGCATTCACCCCTCCACTTT; CDR3: CASSLLATGLHSPLHF
size: few; V: TRBV20-1; D: .; J: TRBJ1-2; DNA: TGCAGTGCTACCAGTACCTATGGCTACACCTTC; CDR3: CSATSTYGYTF
size: many; V: TRBV10-3; D: .; J: TRBJ1-1; DNA: TGTGCCATCAGTCGGACCGAAGAAGGCACTGAAGCTTTCTTT; CDR3: CAISRTEEGTEAFF
size: many; V: TRBV29-1; D: .; J: TRBJ1-4; DNA: TGCAGCGTCCGGTCGCAGGCAACTAATGAAAAACTGTTTTTT; CDR3: CSVRSQATNEKLFF
size: .; V: TRBV10-3; D: .; J: TRBJ1-1; DNA: TGTGCCATCAGTGAGCCGGGACGGATGAACACTGAAGCTTTCTTT; CDR3: CAISEPGRMNTEAFF
size: .; V: TRBV7-9; D: TRBD1; J: TRBJ1-2; DNA: TGTGCCAGCAGCATACAGACAGGGCAGAATGGCTACACCTTC; CDR3: CASSIQTGQNGYTF
size: few; V: TRBV7-8; D: .; J: TRBJ1-1; DNA: TGTGCCTGGAACTTCGTGGGGGGGAGGAACACTGAAGCTTTCTTT; CDR3: CAWNFVGGRNTEAFF
size: few; V: TRBV4-2; D: TRBD1; J: TRBJ1-2; DNA: TGTGCCAGCAGCCAAGAATTCAGGACAGGGAGATATGGCTACACCTTC; CDR3: CASSQEFRTGRYGYTF
size: few; V: TRBV29-1; D: .; J: TRBJ2-7; DNA: TGCAGCGTTGCCCACTCTGGTTACGAGCAGTACTTC; CDR3: CSVAHSGYEQYF
size: .; V: TRBV24-1; D: .; J: TRBJ2-7; DNA: TGTGCCACCGAGGGGGGTCGGCAGTACTTC; CDR3: CATEGGRQYF
size: many; V: TRBV11-2; D: TRBD1; J: TRBJ1-1; DNA: TGTGCCAGCAGCTTAGCCGTCGACAGGGGCAAGAACACTGAAGCTTTCTTT; CDR3: CASSLAVDRGKNTEAFF
size: many; V: TRBV5-1; D: .; J: TRBJ1-1; DNA: TGCGCCAGCAGCTTGGCCTCGGCTTCTGAAGCTTTCTTT; CDR3: CASSLASASEAFF
size: many; V: TRBV20-1; D: TRBD1; J: TRBJ1-2; DNA: TGCAGTGGTGCAGGCGACAGGGTAGGCGGCTACACCTTC; CDR3: CSGAGDRVGGYTF
size: many; V: TRBV7-9; D: .; J: TRBJ1-3; DNA: TGTGCCAGCAGCTTAGGGACCGTTGAAGCGAACACCATATATTTT; CDR3: CASSLGTVEANTIYF
size: .; V: TRBV29-1; D: .; J: TRBJ2-5; DNA: TGCAGCGTTGAAGATGTAGACCACCAAGAGACCCAGTACTTC; CDR3: CSVEDVDHQETQYF
size: .; V: TRBV10-3; D: TRBD2; J: TRBJ2-1; DNA: TGTGCCATCAGCGGGACTAGCGTCCTCCTCAATGAGCAGTTCTTC; CDR3: CAISGTSVLLNEQFF
size: few; V: TRBV19; D: .; J: TRBJ2-3; DNA: TGTGCCAGTAGTGGGAACCGGGGCAGTGGTACGCAGTATTTT; CDR3: CASSGNRGSGTQYF
size: many; V: TRBV2; D: .; J: TRBJ1-2; DNA: TGTGCCAGCAGCTCGGCAGCTGGCTACACCTTC; CDR3: CASSSAAGYTF
size: .; V: TRBV4-3; D: .; J: TRBJ1-4; DNA: TGCGCCAGCAGCCAAGGCCGGGCACGTAATGAAAAACTGTTTTTT; CDR3: CASSQGRARNEKLFF